This T cell receptor beta chain was obtained from a study of shared clonotypes between healthy human individuals. Produced via immunoSEQ multiplex PCR; TCRdb's table is partial and in-frame only. The sample contains under 2,500,000 clones, about 94% of which appear only once. The study enrolled healthy HIV-negative adults without recent acute infections or vaccinations as donors. General observations from the study: Memory subsets had estimated richness that was generally smaller than that of naive subsets.

Concerning this clone: The antigen remains unidentified.

The CDR3 is 12 residues long. Germline values: CDR1 MNHNY, CDR2 SVGAGI (reference sequence). Trimming pared 7 bases from V and 3 bases from J, leaving 10 bases between. This receptor was taken from a man aged 18 to 29 in good health. Specimen: naive CD4+ T cells sorted from blood. As for subset: CD45RA+ positively selected. The J gene is TRBJ2-7, the V gene TRBV6-6, with D possibly TRBD2 on 5 matching bases. The CDR3 sequence is CASKRESYEQYF. The CDR3 region has the DNA TGTGCCAGCAAGAGGGAGAGCTACGAGCAGTACTTC.